This T cell receptor (beta chain) emerged from a study of identical twins. Healthy Caucasians supplied all donations. Trimming removed 4 bases at V and 0 bases at J, with 10 bases between. There are 14 residues in the CDR3. Germline V gene sequence: CDR1 SGHNT, CDR2 YYREEE (reference sequence). TCRdb itself ran the 5' RACE reads through MiXCR, one entry per CDR3 protein. The sample contains 310,000 or so distinct CDR3 sequences, around 9.7% of which appear only once. These data were likewise used in another study, on yellow fever vaccine responses in identical twins.

The receptor's source is a woman aged 18 to 35 in good health. The sequenced material came from CD8+ T cells sorted from blood. The chain uses TRBV5-4 and TRBJ1-1; D possibly corresponds to TRBD1 (5 bases). CDR3 amino acids: CASSLDNMNTEAFF. DNA of the CDR3: TGTGCCAGCAGCCTGGACAACATGAACACTGAAGCTTTCTTT.